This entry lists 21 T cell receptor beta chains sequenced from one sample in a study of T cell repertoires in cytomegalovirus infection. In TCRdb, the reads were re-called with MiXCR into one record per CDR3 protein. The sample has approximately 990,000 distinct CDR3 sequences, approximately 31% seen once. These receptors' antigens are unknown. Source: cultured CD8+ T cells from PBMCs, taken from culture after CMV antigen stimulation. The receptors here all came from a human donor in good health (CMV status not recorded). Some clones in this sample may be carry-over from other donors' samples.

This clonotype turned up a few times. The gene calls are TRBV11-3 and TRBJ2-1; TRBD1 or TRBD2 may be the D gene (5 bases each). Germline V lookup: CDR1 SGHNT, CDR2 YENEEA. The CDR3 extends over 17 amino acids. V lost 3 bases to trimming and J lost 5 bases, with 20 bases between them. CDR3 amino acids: CASSLEVAQVPDNEQFF. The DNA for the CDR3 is TGTGCCAGCAGCTTGGAGGTGGCACAGGTACCGGACAATGAGCAGTTCTTC. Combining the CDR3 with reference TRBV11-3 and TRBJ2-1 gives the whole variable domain EAGVVQSPRYKIIEKKQPVAFWCNPISGHNTLYWYLQNLGQGPELLIRYENEEAVDDSQLPKDRFSAERLKGVDSTLKIQPAELGDSAVYLCASSLEVAQVPDNEQFFGPGTRLTVL.

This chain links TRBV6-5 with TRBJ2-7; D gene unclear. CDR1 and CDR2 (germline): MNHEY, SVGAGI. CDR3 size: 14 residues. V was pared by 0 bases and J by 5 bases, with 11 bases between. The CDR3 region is CASSYSGSRHEQYF. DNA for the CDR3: TGTGCCAGCAGTTACTCTGGCAGCCGGCACGAGCAGTACTTC.

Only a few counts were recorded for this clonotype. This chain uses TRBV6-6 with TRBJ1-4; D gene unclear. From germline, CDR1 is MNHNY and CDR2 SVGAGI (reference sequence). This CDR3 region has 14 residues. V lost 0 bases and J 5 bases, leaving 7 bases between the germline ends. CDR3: CASSYSLGNEKLFF. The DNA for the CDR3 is TGTGCCAGCAGTTACTCGTTAGGGAATGAAAAACTGTTTTTT.

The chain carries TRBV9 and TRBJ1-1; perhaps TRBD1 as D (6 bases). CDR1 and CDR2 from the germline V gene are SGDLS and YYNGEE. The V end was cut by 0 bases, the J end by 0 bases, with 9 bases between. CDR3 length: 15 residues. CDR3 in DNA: TGTGCCAGCAGCGTAGAACAGGGTATGAACACTGAAGCTTTCTTT. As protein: CASSVEQGMNTEAFF.

The CDR3 spells CASSKTRRTGGENTGELFF. In nucleotides, the CDR3 is TGTGCCAGCAGCAAGACCCGCAGGACAGGGGGCGAGAACACCGGGGAGCTGTTTTTT. V and J are TRBV12-3 or TRBV12-4 and TRBJ2-2; 11 bases are shared with TRBD1. V dropped 6 bases and J dropped 1; count of bases not matched to a gene: 13. The CDR3 covers 19 residues.

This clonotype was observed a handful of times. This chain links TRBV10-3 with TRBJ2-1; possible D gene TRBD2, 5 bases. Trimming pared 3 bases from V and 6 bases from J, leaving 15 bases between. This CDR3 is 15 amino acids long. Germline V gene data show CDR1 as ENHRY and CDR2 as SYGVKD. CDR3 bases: TGTGCCATCAGTGATCGGGAAAACTTCTCCAATGAGCAGTTCTTC. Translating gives CAISDRENFSNEQFF.

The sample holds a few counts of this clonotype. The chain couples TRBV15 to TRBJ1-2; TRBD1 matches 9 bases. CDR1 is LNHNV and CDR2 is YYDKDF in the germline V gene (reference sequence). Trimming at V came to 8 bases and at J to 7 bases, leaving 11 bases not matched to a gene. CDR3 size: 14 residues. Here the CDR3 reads CATVQGAYSGGYTF. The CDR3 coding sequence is TGTGCCACCGTACAGGGGGCGTATTCGGGTGGCTACACCTTC.

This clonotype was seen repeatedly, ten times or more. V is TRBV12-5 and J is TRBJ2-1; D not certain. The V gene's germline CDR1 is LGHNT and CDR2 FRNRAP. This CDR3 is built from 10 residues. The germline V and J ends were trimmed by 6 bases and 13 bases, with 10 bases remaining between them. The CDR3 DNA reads TGTGCTAGTGGGGGTCAGTCTCAGTTCTTC. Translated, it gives CASGGQSQFF.

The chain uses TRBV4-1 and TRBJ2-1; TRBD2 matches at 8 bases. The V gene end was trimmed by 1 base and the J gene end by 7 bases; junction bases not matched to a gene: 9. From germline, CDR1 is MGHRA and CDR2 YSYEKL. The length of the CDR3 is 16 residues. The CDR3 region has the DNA TGCGCCAGCAGCCAAGCTTGGGCGGGGGGTCGAAATGAGCAGTTCTTC. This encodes CASSQAWAGGRNEQFF.

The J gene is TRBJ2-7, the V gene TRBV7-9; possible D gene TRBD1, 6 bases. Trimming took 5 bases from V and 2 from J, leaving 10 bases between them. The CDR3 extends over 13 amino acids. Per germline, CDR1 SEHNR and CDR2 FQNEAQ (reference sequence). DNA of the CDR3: TGTGCCAGCAGCAACAGGGCCCCCTACGAGCAGTACTTC. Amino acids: CASSNRAPYEQYF.

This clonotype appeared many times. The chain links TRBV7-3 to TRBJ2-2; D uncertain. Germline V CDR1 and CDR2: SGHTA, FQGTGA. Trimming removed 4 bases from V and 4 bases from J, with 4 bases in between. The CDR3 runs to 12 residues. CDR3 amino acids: CASSSFTGELFF. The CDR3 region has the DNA TGTGCCAGCAGCTCATTCACCGGGGAGCTGTTTTTT. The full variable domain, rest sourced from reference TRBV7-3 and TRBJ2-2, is GAGVSQTPSNKVTEKGKYVELRCDPISGHTALYWYRQSLGQGPEFLIYFQGTGAADDSGLPNDRFFAVRPEGSVSTLKIQRTERGDSAVYLCASSSFTGELFFGEGSRLTVL.

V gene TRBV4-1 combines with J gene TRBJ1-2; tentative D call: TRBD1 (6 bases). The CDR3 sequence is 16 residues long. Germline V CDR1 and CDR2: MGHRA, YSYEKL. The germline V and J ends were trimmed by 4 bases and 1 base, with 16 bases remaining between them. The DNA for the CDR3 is TGCGCCAGCAGCCGGGGGGCGGGGGAATATAACTATGGCTACACCTTC. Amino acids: CASSRGAGEYNYGYTF.

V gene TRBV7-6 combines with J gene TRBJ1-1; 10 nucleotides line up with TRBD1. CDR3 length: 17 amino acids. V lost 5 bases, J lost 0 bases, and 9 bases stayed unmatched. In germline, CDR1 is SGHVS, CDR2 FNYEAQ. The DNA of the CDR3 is TGTGCCAGCAGCACAACCGGGACAGGGGTCCTGAACACTGAAGCTTTCTTT. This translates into CASSTTGTGVLNTEAFF.

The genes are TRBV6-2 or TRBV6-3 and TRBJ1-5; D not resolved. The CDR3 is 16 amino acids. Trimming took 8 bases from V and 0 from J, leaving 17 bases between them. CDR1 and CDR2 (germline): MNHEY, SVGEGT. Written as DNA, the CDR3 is TGTGCCAGCCGAGGGCGGTCTGATCATAGCAATCAGCCCCAGCATTTT. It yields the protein CASRGRSDHSNQPQHF.

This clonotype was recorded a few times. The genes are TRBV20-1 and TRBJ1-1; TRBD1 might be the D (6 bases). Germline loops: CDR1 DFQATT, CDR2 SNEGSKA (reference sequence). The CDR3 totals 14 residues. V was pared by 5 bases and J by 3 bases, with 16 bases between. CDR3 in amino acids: CSAPNRGADTEAFF. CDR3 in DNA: TGCAGTGCTCCTAACCGGGGGGCCGACACTGAAGCTTTCTTT.

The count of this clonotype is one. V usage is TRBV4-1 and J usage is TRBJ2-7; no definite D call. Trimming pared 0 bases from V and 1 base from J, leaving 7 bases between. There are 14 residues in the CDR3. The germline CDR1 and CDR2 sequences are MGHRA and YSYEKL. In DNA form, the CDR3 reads TGCGCCAGCAGCCAAGATTGGGAATCCTACGAGCAGTACTTC. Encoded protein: CASSQDWESYEQYF.

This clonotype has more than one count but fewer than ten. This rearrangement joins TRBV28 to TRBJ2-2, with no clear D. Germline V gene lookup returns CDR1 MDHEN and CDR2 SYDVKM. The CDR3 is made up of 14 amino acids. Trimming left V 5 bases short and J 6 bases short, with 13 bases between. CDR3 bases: TGTGCCAGCAGTAACGACTCTAGGGCCGGGGAGCTGTTTTTT. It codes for CASSNDSRAGELFF.

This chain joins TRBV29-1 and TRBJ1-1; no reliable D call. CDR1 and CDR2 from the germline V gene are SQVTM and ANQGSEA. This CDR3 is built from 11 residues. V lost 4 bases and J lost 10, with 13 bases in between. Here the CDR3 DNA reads TGCAGCGTTGGGTCTGGCTTGGGAGCTTTCTTT. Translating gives CSVGSGLGAFF.

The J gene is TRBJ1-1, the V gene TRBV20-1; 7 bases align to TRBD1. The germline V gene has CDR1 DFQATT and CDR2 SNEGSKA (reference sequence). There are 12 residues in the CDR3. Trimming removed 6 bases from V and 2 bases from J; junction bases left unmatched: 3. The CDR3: CSAAGGNTEAFF. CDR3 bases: TGCAGTGCAGCAGGGGGTAACACTGAAGCTTTCTTT.

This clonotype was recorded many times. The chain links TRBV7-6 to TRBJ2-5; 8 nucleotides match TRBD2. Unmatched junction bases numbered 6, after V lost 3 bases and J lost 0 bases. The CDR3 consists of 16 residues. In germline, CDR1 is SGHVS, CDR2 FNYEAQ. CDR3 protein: CASSLFAGGNQETQYF. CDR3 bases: TGTGCCAGCAGCTTGTTCGCGGGGGGTAACCAAGAGACCCAGTACTTC.

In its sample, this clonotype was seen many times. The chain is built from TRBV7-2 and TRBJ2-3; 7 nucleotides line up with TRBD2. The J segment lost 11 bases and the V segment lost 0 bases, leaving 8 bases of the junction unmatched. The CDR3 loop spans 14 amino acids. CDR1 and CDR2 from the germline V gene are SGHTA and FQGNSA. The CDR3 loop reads CASSLARAAGEQYF. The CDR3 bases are TGTGCCAGCAGCTTAGCGCGCGCGGCGGGGGAGCAGTATTTT. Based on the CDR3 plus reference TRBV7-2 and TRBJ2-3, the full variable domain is GAGVSQSPSNKVTEKGKDVELRCDPISGHTALYWYRQSLGQGLEFLIYFQGNSAPDKSGLPSDRFSAERTGGSVSTLTIQRTQQEDSAVYLCASSLARAAGEQYFGPGTRLTVL.